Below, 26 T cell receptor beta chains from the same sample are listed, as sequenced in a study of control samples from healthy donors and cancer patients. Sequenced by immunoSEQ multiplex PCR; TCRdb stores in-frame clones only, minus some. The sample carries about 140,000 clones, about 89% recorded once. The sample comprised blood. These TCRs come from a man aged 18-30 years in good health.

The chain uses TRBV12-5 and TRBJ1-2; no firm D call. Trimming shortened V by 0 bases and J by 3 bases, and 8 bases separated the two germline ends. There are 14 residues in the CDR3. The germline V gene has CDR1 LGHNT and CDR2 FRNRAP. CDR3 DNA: TGTGCTAGTGGTTTGGTACTGTCCCACTATGGCTACACCTTC. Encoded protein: CASGLVLSHYGYTF.

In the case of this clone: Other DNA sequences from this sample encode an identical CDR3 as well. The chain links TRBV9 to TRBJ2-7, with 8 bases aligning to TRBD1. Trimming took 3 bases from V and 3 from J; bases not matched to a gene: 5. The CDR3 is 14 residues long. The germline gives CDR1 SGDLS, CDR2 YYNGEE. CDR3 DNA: TGTGCCAGCAGCGCCGGGACAGGCGTCTACGAGCAGTACTTC. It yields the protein CASSAGTGVYEQYF.

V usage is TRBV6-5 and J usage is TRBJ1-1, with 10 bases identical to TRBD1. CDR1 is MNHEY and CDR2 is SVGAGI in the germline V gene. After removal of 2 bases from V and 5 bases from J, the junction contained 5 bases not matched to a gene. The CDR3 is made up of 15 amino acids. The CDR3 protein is CASSYLRQGATEAFF. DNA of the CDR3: TGTGCCAGCAGTTACCTGAGACAGGGGGCAACTGAAGCTTTCTTT.

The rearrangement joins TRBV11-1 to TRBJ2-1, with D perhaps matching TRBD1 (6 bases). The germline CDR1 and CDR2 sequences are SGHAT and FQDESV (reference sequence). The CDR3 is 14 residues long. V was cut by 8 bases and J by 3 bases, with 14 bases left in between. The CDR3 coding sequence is TGTGCCAGCGGAGACAGGCGATACTACAATGAGCAGTTCTTC. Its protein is CASGDRRYYNEQFF.

CDR3 sequence (DNA): TGTGCCAGCAGCTTAACAGGGGGCGCGGAGACCCAGTACTTC. Amino acid sequence: CASSLTGGAETQYF. The chain employs TRBV11-3 and TRBJ2-5, with 9 bases lining up with TRBD1. Germline CDR1 SGHNT, CDR2 YENEEA. After removal of 2 bases from V and 5 bases from J, the junction contained 3 bases not matched to a gene. CDR3 length equals 14 residues.

The CDR3 here is CASSSRGVSNYGYTF. The CDR3 bases are TGTGCCAGCAGTTCCCGGGGGGTATCTAACTATGGCTACACCTTC. The J gene is TRBJ1-2, the V gene TRBV6-6; D may be TRBD1 (5 bases). Germline V lookup: CDR1 MNHNY, CDR2 SVGAGI (reference sequence). The CDR3 contains 15 residues. V was pared by 4 bases and J by 0 bases, with 12 bases between.

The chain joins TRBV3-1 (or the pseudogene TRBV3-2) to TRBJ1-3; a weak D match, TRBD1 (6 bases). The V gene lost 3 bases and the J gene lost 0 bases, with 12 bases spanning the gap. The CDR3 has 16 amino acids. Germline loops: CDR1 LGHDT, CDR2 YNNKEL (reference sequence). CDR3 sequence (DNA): TGTGCCAGCAGCCAGATCGACAGGAGCTCTGGAAACACCATATATTTT. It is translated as CASSQIDRSSGNTIYF.

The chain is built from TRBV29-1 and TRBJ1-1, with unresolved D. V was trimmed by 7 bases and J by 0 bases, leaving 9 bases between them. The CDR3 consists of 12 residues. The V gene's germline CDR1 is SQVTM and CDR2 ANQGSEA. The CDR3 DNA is TGCAGCGCCTACAGACTGAACACTGAAGCTTTCTTT. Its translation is CSAYRLNTEAFF.

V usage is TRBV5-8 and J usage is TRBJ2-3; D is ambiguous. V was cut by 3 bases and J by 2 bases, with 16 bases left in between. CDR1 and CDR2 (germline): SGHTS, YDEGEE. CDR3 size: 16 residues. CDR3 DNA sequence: TGTGCCAGCAGCTACCCCGGGTACTCTTACACAGATACGCAGTATTTT. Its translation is CASSYPGYSYTDTQYF.

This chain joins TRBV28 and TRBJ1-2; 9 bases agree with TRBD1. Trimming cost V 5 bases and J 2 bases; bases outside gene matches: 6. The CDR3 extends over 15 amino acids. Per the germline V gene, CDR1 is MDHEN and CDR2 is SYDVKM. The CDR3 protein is CASSNPGQGNYGYTF. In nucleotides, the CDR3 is TGTGCCAGCAGTAACCCCGGACAGGGGAACTATGGCTACACCTTC.

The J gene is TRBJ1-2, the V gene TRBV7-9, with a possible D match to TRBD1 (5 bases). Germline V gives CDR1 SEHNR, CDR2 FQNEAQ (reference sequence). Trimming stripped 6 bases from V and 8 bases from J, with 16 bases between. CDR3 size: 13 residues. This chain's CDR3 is CASSLTGVGGYTF. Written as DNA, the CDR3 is TGTGCCAGCAGTCTGACGGGGGTCGGAGGCTACACCTTC.

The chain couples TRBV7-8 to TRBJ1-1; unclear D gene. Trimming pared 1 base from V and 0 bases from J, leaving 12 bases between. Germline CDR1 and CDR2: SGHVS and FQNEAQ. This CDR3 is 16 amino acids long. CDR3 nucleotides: TGTGCCAGCAGCTTAGGTGCATATACTATGAACACTGAAGCTTTCTTT. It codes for CASSLGAYTMNTEAFF.

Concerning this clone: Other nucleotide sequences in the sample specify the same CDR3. DNA of the CDR3: TGTGCCAGCAGTTTGTTAGGGAACACTGAAGCTTTCTTT. Its translation: CASSLLGNTEAFF. V is TRBV27 and J is TRBJ1-1; no clear D. The CDR3 consists of 13 residues. The ends were cut back, 3 bases at V and 1 base at J, with 6 bases in the middle. CDR1 is MNHEY and CDR2 is SMNVEV in the germline V gene (reference sequence).

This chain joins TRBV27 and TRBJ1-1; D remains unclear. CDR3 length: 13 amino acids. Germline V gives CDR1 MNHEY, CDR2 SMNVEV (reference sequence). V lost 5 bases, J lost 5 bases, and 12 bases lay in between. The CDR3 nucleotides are TGTGCCAGCAGTCCCCGACTGGAGACTGAAGCTTTCTTT. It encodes CASSPRLETEAFF.

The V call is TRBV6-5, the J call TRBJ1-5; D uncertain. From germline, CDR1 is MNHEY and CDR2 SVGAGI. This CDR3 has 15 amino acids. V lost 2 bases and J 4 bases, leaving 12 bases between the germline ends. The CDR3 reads CASSYGRGVNQPQHF. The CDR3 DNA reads TGTGCCAGCAGTTACGGTCGAGGTGTGAATCAGCCCCAGCATTTT.

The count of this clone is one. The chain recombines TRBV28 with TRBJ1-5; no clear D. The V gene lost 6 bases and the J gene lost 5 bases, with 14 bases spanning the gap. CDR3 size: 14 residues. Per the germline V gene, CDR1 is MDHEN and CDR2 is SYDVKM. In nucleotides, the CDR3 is TGTGCCAGCAGCCCAGGAGGGAAGTATCAGCCCCAGCATTTT. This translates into CASSPGGKYQPQHF.

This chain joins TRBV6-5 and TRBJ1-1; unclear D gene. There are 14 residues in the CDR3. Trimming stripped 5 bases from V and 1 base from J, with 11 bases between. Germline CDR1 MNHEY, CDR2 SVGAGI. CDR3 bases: TGTGCCAGCAGTCGCCCCCGGGGGAACACTGAAGCTTTCTTT. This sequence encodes CASSRPRGNTEAFF.

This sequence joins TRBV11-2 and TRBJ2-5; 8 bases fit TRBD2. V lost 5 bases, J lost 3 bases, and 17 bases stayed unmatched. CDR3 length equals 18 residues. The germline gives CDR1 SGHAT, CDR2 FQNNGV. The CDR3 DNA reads TGTGCCAGCAGCCCGGGTACGCTGGATGGGACTAGAGAAGAGACCCAGTACTTC. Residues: CASSPGTLDGTREETQYF.

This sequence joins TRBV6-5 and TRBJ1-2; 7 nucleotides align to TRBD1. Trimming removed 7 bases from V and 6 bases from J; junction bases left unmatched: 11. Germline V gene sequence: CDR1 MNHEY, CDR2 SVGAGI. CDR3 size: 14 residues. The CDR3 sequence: CASKTFDREDGYTF. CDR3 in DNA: TGTGCCAGCAAAACTTTCGACAGGGAGGATGGCTACACCTTC.

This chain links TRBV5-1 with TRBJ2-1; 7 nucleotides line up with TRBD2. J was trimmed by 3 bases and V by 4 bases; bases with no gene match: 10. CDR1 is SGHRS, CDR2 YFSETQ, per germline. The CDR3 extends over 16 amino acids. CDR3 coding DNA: TGCGCCAGCAGCATCTCTAGCGGAGCCCACTACAATGAGCAGTTCTTC. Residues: CASSISSGAHYNEQFF.

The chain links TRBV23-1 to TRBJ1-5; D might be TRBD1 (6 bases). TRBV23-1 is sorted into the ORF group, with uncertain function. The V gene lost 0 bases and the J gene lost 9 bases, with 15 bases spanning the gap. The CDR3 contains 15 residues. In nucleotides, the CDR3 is TGCGCCAGCAGTCAATCTAGCAGGGGATTTGGGCCCCAGCATTTT. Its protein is CASSQSSRGFGPQHF.

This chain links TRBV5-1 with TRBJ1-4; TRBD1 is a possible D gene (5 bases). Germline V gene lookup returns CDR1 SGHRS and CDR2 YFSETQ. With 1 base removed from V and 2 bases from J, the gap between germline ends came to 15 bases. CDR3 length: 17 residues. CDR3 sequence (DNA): TGCGCCAGCAGCTTGCGTTCCCCCAGGGACACTAATGAAAAACTGTTTTTT. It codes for CASSLRSPRDTNEKLFF.

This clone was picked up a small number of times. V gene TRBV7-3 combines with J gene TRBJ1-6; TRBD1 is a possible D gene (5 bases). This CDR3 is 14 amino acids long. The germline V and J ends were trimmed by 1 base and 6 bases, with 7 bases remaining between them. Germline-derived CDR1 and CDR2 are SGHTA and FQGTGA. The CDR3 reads CASSLNRSNSPLHF. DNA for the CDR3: TGTGCCAGCAGCTTAAACAGGTCTAATTCACCCCTCCACTTT. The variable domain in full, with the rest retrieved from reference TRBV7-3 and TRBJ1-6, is GAGVSQTPSNKVTEKGKYVELRCDPISGHTALYWYRQSLGQGPEFLIYFQGTGAADDSGLPNDRFFAVRPEGSVSTLKIQRTERGDSAVYLCASSLNRSNSPLHFGNGTRLTVT.

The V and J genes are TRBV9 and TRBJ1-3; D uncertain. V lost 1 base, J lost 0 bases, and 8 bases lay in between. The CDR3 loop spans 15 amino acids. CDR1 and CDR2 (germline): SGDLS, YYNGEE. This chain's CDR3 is CASSVSLGSGNTIYF. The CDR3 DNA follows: TGTGCCAGCAGCGTAAGTCTAGGCTCTGGAAACACCATATATTTT.

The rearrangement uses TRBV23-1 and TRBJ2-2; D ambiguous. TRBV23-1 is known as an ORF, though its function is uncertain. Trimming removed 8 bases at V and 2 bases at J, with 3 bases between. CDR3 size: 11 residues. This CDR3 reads CASLNTGELFF. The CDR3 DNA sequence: TGCGCCAGCTTAAACACCGGGGAGCTGTTTTTT.

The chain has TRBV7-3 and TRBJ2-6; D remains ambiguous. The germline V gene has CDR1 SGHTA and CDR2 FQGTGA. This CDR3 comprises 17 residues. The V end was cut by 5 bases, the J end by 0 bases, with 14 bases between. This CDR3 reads CASSPLGRNSGANVLTF. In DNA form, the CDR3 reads TGTGCCAGCAGCCCACTGGGCAGAAACTCTGGGGCCAACGTCCTGACTTTC.